This T cell receptor (beta chain) was obtained from a study of blood T cell repertoires in COVID-19. Overall study context: Nucleic acid was either cDNA or gDNA, and it came from T cells, B-cell-depleted T cells, or PBMCs.

Looked up from germline, CDR1 is SQVTM and CDR2 is ANQGSEA. The CDR3 contains 14 residues. Trimming pared 7 bases from V and 2 bases from J, leaving 12 bases between. Study processing details: Reference gene primer amplification yielded estimated nucleated cell counts. Using immunoSEQ multiplex PCR, the repertoire was profiled, and TCRdb retains in-frame clones only, with some absent. V, J and clone size are those of that table, while D and trimming were read from the DNA. The table has around 170,000 clones, approximately 90% seen once. The receptor's source is a man between 18 and 29 years old who had recovered from COVID-19. V gene TRBV29-1 combines with J gene TRBJ2-6; D is possibly TRBD2 (7 bases). Sequenced sample: peripheral blood. As DNA, the CDR3 is TGCAGCGCCGAGGGGGGGCCTGGGGCCAACGTCCTGACTTTC. It encodes CSAEGGPGANVLTF.